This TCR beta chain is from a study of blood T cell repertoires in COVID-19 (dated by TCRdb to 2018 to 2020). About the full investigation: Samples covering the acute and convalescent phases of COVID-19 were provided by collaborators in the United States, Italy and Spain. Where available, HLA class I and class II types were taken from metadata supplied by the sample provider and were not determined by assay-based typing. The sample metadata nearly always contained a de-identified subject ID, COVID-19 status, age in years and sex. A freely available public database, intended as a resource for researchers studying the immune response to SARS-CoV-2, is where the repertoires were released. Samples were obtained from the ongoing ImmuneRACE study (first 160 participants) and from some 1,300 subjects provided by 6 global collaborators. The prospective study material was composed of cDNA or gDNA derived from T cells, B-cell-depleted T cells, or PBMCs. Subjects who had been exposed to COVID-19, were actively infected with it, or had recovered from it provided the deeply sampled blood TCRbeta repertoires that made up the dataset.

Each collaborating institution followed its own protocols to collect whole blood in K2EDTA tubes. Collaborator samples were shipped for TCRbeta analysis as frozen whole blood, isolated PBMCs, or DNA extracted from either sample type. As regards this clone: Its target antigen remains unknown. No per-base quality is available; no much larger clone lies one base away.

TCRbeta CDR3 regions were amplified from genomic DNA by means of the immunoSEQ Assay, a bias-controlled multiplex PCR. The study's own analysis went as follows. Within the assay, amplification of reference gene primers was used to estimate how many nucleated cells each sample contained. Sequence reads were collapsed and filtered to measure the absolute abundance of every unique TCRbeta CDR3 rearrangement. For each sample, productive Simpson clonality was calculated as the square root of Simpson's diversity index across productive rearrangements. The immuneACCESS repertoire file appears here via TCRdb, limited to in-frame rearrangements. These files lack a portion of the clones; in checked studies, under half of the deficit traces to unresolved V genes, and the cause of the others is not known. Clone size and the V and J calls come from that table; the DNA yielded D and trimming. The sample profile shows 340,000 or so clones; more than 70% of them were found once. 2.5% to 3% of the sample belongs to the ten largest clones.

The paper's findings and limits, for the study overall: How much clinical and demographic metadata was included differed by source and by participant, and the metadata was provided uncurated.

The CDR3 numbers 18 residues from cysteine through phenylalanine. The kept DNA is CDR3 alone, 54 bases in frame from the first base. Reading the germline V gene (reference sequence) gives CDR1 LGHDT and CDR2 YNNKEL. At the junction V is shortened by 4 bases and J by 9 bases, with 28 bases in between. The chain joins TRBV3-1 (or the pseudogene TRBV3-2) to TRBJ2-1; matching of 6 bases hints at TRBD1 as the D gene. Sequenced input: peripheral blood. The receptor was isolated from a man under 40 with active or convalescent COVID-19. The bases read TGTGCCAGCAGCCCCTTAAGGTTACAGGGACGGATCACACCTGAGCAGTTCTTC. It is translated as CASSPLRLQGRITPEQFF.